This T cell receptor beta chain was captured by sequencing in a study of OX40 agonist ivuxolimab in advanced cancers. General study findings and limits: At doses 0.1 to 3.0 mg/kg, CD4+ and CD8+ clones expanded.

Generated by immunoSEQ multiplex PCR, the TCRdb table keeps only in-frame clones and is missing some. The sample contains approximately 70,000 clones, 87% of which appear only once. This CDR3 comprises 15 residues. Germline CDR1 is MGHRA and CDR2 is YSYEKL. Concerning this clone: The antigen remains undetermined.

This material consisted of CD4+ or CD8+ T cells sorted from blood, taken in a trial of the OX40 agonist ivuxolimab. The chain carries TRBV4-1 and TRBJ2-5; TRBD2 might be the D (6 bases). The DNA end lines up better with TRBJ2-7; the J call may be wrong. The receptor was derived from an adult with an advanced solid tumor such as melanoma, head and neck, liver or kidney cancer. CDR3 protein: CASSQDVAAPYEQYF. In nucleotides, the CDR3 is TGCGCCAGCAGCCAAGACGTAGCGGCACCCTACGAGCAGTACTTC.